The rows below give T cell receptor beta chains drawn from one sample of a study of T cells in Graves' hyperthyroidism and ophthalmopathy. TCRdb called the multiplex PCR reads again in MiXCR, with one record for every CDR3 protein. The sample consists of fewer than 650,000 distinct CDR3 sequences, 13% to 15% of them appearing once. The sequenced sample was blood. The receptors shown here come from a middle-aged woman with Graves' hyperthyroidism. Both conserved end residues are part of each CDR3.

CDR3 protein: CASQTRDHLGDTQYF; J gene: TRBJ2-3; V gene: TRBV28
CDR3 protein: CASSDSAGRNEQFF; J gene: TRBJ2-1; V gene: TRBV25-1
CDR3 protein: CASSLETAEAFF; J gene: TRBJ1-1; V gene: TRBV5-1
CDR3 protein: CASSLGDRTLNTEAFF; J gene: TRBJ1-1; V gene: TRBV7-9
CDR3 protein: CASSYSPDSGAYEQYF; J gene: TRBJ2-7; V gene: TRBV6-5
CDR3 protein: CASRDRPTNEKLFF; J gene: TRBJ1-4; V gene: TRBV12-3/TRBV12-4
CDR3 protein: CASSYRTGPGSGELFF; J gene: TRBJ2-2; V gene: TRBV19
CDR3 protein: CASSGTLATGSGATQYF; J gene: TRBJ2-5; V gene: TRBV6-1
CDR3 protein: CASSLQSADEQFF; J gene: TRBJ2-1; V gene: TRBV7-8
CDR3 protein: CASSTRQGPSTDTQYF; J gene: TRBJ2-3; V gene: TRBV6-1
CDR3 protein: CASSRTSGTDTQYF; J gene: TRBJ2-3; V gene: TRBV7-3
CDR3 protein: CSVVSSGGSSYNEQFF; J gene: TRBJ2-1; V gene: TRBV29-1
CDR3 protein: CSARDFRLVYNEQFF; J gene: TRBJ2-1; V gene: TRBV20-1
CDR3 protein: CASSQVHAYEQYF; J gene: TRBJ2-7; V gene: TRBV3-1
CDR3 protein: CASSTAQRGGDTQYF; J gene: TRBJ2-3; V gene: TRBV19
CDR3 protein: CSARDEGSSYNEQFF; J gene: TRBJ2-1; V gene: TRBV20-1
CDR3 protein: CASTGTSGILGSYEQYF; J gene: TRBJ2-7; V gene: TRBV6-1
CDR3 protein: CASSLMESSGRMNEQFF; J gene: TRBJ2-1; V gene: TRBV7-9
CDR3 protein: CASSYTGRPNEKLFF; J gene: TRBJ1-4; V gene: TRBV6-5
CDR3 protein: CASSQSQWSTNTEAFF; J gene: TRBJ1-1; V gene: TRBV14
CDR3 protein: CASNSLRATYEQYF; J gene: TRBJ2-7; V gene: TRBV6-1
CDR3 protein: CASSSGQGSETQYF; J gene: TRBJ2-5; V gene: TRBV9
CDR3 protein: CASSLGGDFFTSTDTQYF; J gene: TRBJ2-3; V gene: TRBV7-2
CDR3 protein: CASSLETDFFSYEQYF; J gene: TRBJ2-7; V gene: TRBV7-9
CDR3 protein: CASGLLDYNEQFF; J gene: TRBJ2-1; V gene: TRBV12-5
CDR3 protein: CASSNSQGLSYNEQFF; J gene: TRBJ2-1; V gene: TRBV2
CDR3 protein: CASSQVGLAGGNEQFF; J gene: TRBJ2-1; V gene: TRBV3-1
CDR3 protein: CSADSGTSSQETQYF; J gene: TRBJ2-5; V gene: TRBV20-1
CDR3 protein: CASRTDRVAKNIQYF; J gene: TRBJ2-4; V gene: TRBV2
CDR3 protein: CASSWTLSGTDTQYF; J gene: TRBJ2-3; V gene: TRBV19
CDR3 protein: CASSWDRVGFGYTF; J gene: TRBJ1-2; V gene: TRBV27